The 20 T cell receptor beta chains presented below share a single source sample, sequenced in a study of human T cells and chemical hapten exposure. One entry per CDR3 protein results from TCRdb running MiXCR on the RACE reads. There are about 120,000 distinct CDR3 sequences in the sample; 9% to 13% occur only once, and more than 1.3% lies in the top ten. The time point was: patch test 1, 2 weeks after DPC sensitization. Described treatment: therapeutic diphenylcyclopropenone sensitization with weekly scalp DPC. This specimen was whole blood, taken in connection with sensitization to the hapten diphenylcyclopropenone (DPC). The receptor set was obtained from a woman aged 45-65 years with alopecia areata. Some clones in this sample may be carry-over from other donors' samples.

In its sample, this clonotype was seen many times. V and J are TRBV24-1 and TRBJ2-1, with D hard to call. With 6 bases removed from V and 0 bases from J, the gap between germline ends came to 23 bases. Germline V gives CDR1 KGHDR, CDR2 SFDVKD. This CDR3 region has 19 residues. CDR3 in DNA: TGTGCCACCAGTCAAAAACCCCGATTATGGCCGCGCTCCTACAATGAGCAGTTCTTC. Amino acids: CATSQKPRLWPRSYNEQFF.

The CDR3 here is CASSLSTGGGQPQHF. CDR3 bases: TGTGCCAGCAGTTTAAGTACAGGGGGCGGTCAGCCCCAGCATTTT. The rearrangement links TRBV28 to TRBJ1-5; 9 bases align to TRBD1. In germline, CDR1 is MDHEN, CDR2 SYDVKM. The CDR3 extends over 15 amino acids. J gave up 6 bases and V 2 bases, and 5 bases lay outside the gene matches.

The chain employs TRBV20-1 and TRBJ2-3; 11 positions agree with TRBD2. V lost 5 bases to trimming and J lost 3 bases; unmatched junction nucleotides: 7. The germline V gene has CDR1 DFQATT and CDR2 SNEGSKA (reference sequence). The CDR3 covers 15 residues. The DNA for the CDR3 is TGCAGTGCTCTTAGCGGGGGGGTCCAGACAGATACGCAGTATTTT. Protein sequence: CSALSGGVQTDTQYF.

This chain links TRBV7-2 with TRBJ2-3; 9 nucleotides align to TRBD1. CDR3 length equals 16 residues. V lost 1 base and J lost 2; bases outside the gene matches: 4. Germline V gives CDR1 SGHTA, CDR2 FQGNSA. CDR3 DNA sequence: TGTGCCAGCAGCTTAGTGGGACAGGGTAACACAGATACGCAGTATTTT. Protein product: CASSLVGQGNTDTQYF.

With respect to this clonotype: Its ends do not fully match the called genes, so a read error is possible. This chain joins TRBV7-8 and TRBJ1-1; D is ambiguous. This CDR3 contains 14 residues. Germline lookup yields CDR1 SGHVS and CDR2 FQNEAQ. The CDR3, as DNA: TGTGCCAGCAGCTCTGGACTCGGGAACACTGAAGCTTACTTT. This sequence encodes CASSSGLGNTEAYF. Full variable domain (missing parts from reference TRBV7-8 and TRBJ1-1): GAGVSQSPRYKVAKRGQDVALRCDPISGHVSLFWYQQALGQGPEFLTYFQNEAQLDKSGLPSDRFFAERPEGSVSTLKIQRTQQEDSAVYLCASSSGLGNTEAYFGQGTRLTVV.

This clonotype has at least ten counts. V usage is TRBV27 and J usage is TRBJ1-6; possible D gene TRBD1, 5 bases. The CDR3 is made up of 13 amino acids. The germline V and J ends were trimmed by 3 bases and 9 bases, with 9 bases remaining between them. From germline, CDR1 is MNHEY and CDR2 SMNVEV (reference sequence). CDR3 region: CASSFEGVSPLHF. Written as DNA, the CDR3 is TGTGCCAGCAGTTTTGAAGGGGTTTCACCCCTCCACTTT.

In this sample, this clonotype turned up many times. The J gene is TRBJ2-3, the V gene TRBV18; TRBD2 aligns across 8 bases. The junction had 8 bases not matched to a gene; V was cut back by 6 bases and J by 0 bases. Germline V gene lookup returns CDR1 KGHSH and CDR2 LQKENI. The length of the CDR3 is 16 residues. The CDR3 region is CASSPDLAGSTDTQYF. CDR3 coding DNA: TGTGCCAGCTCCCCCGATCTAGCGGGCAGCACAGATACGCAGTATTTT.

CDR3 DNA sequence: TGTGCCAGCAGCGAAAGGATGGTTGAGCAGTTCTTC. It specifies CASSERMVEQFF. The chain joins TRBV11-2 to TRBJ2-1, with no clear D. V was trimmed by 5 bases and J by 9 bases, leaving 11 bases between them. This CDR3 has 12 amino acids. CDR1 SGHAT and CDR2 FQNNGV come from the germline V gene.

This clonotype was seen ten or more times. J is TRBJ1-1 and V is TRBV5-6; D remains ambiguous. Germline V gene lookup returns CDR1 SGHDT and CDR2 YYEEEE. The V and J ends lost 2 bases and 0 bases respectively, with 8 bases between them. This CDR3 contains 14 residues. Written as DNA, the CDR3 is TGTGCCAGCAGCTTCGCAGATCTGAACACTGAAGCTTTCTTT. Amino acid sequence: CASSFADLNTEAFF.

Points on this clonotype: A read error may explain this, as a much larger clone is one base away. V usage is TRBV11-2 and J usage is TRBJ2-1; a weak D match, TRBD2 (7 bases). The V and J ends lost 5 bases and 4 bases respectively, with 18 bases between them. CDR3 length: 16 residues. CDR1 and CDR2 (germline): SGHAT, FQNNGV. The CDR3 nucleotides are TGTGCCAGCAGCCGAATCCCGGGGGGCCTTTACAATGAGCAGTTCTTC. Encoded protein: CASSRIPGGLYNEQFF. Full variable domain (remainder filled in from reference TRBV11-2 and TRBJ2-1): EAGVAQSPRYKIIEKRQSVAFWCNPISGHATLYWYQQILGQGPKLLIQFQNNGVVDDSQLPKDRFSAERLKGVDSTLKIQPAKLEDSAVYLCASSRIPGGLYNEQFFGPGTRLTVL.

This clonotype showed up many times. The CDR3 DNA reads as TGTGCCAGCACCCCGTCGGGCTATGGCTACACCTTC. This sequence encodes CASTPSGYGYTF. This rearrangement joins TRBV6-2 or TRBV6-3 to TRBJ1-2; D gene uncertain. The CDR3 covers 12 residues. The ends were cut back, 7 bases at V and 4 bases at J, with 10 bases in the middle. CDR1 is MNHEY and CDR2 is SVGEGT in the germline V gene.

A few counts support this clonotype. The rearrangement links TRBV6-6 to TRBJ1-2, with D perhaps matching TRBD1 (5 bases). The CDR3 is 13 amino acids. CDR1 is MNHNY and CDR2 is SVGAGI in the germline V gene (reference sequence). Trimming stripped 7 bases from V and 6 bases from J, with 15 bases between. This CDR3 reads CASIDLGQDGYTF. CDR3 bases: TGTGCCAGCATCGACTTGGGGCAGGATGGCTACACCTTC.

To note about this clonotype: At one end the junction does not follow the germline gene, possibly because of a read error. The chain recombines TRBV2 with TRBJ1-6; no clear D gene. The V gene's germline CDR1 is SNHLY and CDR2 FYNNEI. The CDR3 is made up of 14 amino acids. The CDR3 sequence is CASSDFERYSSLHF. DNA of the CDR3: TGTGCCAGCAGTGACTTTGAGCGGTATTCATCCCTCCACTTT.

Ten or more counts support this clonotype. The chain links TRBV7-9 to TRBJ2-2, with 7 bases fitting TRBD2. This CDR3 has 15 residues. Looked up from germline, CDR1 is SEHNR and CDR2 is FQNEAQ (reference sequence). The junction had 2 bases not matched to a gene; V was cut back by 3 bases and J by 1 base. The CDR3 sequence is CASSFLAVNTGELFF. In nucleotides, the CDR3 is TGTGCCAGCAGCTTTCTAGCGGTGAACACCGGGGAGCTGTTTTTT. Filled out from reference TRBV7-9 and TRBJ2-2, the complete variable domain reads DTGVSQNPRHKITKRGQNVTFRCDPISEHNRLYWYRQTLGQGPEFLTYFQNEAQLEKSRLLSDRFSAERPKGSFSTLEIQRTEQGDSAMYLCASSFLAVNTGELFFGEGSRLTVL.

The V gene is TRBV5-1, the J gene TRBJ2-1; D might be TRBD2 (6 bases). Trimming removed 4 bases from V and 3 bases from J, with 11 bases in between. This CDR3 is built from 14 residues. The germline gives CDR1 SGHRS, CDR2 YFSETQ. The CDR3 reads CASSPGTGYNEQFF. The DNA of the CDR3 is TGCGCCAGCAGCCCGGGGACTGGCTACAATGAGCAGTTCTTC. The complete variable domain, with remaining parts taken from reference TRBV5-1 and TRBJ2-1, reads KAGVTQTPRYLIKTRGQQVTLSCSPISGHRSVSWYQQTPGQGLQFLFEYFSETQRNKGNFPGRFSGRQFSNSRSEMNVSTLELGDSALYLCASSPGTGYNEQFFGPGTRLTVL.

Here the CDR3 DNA reads TGCGCCAGCAGCTTGGCAGCGGCCCGAGATACGCAGTATTTT. It is translated as CASSLAAARDTQYF. The gene calls are TRBV5-1 and TRBJ2-3; TRBD2 is a possible D gene (5 bases). Germline V CDR1 and CDR2: SGHRS, YFSETQ. V lost 0 bases and J 5 bases, leaving 10 bases between the germline ends. The CDR3 loop spans 14 amino acids.

The rearrangement links TRBV6-2 or TRBV6-3 to TRBJ1-2; a weak D match, TRBD1 (5 bases). The CDR3 has 13 residues. Looked up from germline, CDR1 is MNHEY and CDR2 is SVGEGT. V was clipped by 10 bases and J by 7 bases, with 19 bases between them. The chain's CDR3 is CATHGAGGGGYTF. CDR3 sequence (DNA): TGTGCCACCCACGGGGCAGGCGGAGGTGGCTACACCTTC.

This chain uses TRBV10-3 with TRBJ1-2; a weak D match, TRBD1 (5 bases). The germline V gene encodes CDR1 ENHRY and CDR2 SYGVKD. The CDR3 covers 19 residues. The V end lost 4 bases, the J end lost 0 bases, and 24 bases lay between the germline ends. CDR3 nucleotide sequence: TGTGCCATCAGTGCTTTATCCCCTTCGAGATCGACAGCTAACTATGGCTACACCTTC. Amino acids: CAISALSPSRSTANYGYTF.

The gene calls are TRBV6-6 and TRBJ1-6; 7 nucleotides agree with TRBD1. V shed 8 bases, J shed 9 bases, and the junction held 13 bases outside the gene matches. Germline CDR1 reads MNHNY; CDR2 reads SVGAGI (reference sequence). The CDR3 extends over 15 amino acids. Written as DNA, the CDR3 is TGTGCCAGCCATCAAGGGGGACAGAGTATTTCACCCCTCCACTTT. This gives the protein CASHQGGQSISPLHF.

There are a few counts of this clonotype. V and J are TRBV7-9 and TRBJ1-6, with D tentatively TRBD1 (6 bases). Germline lookup yields CDR1 SEHNR and CDR2 FQNEAQ (reference sequence). CDR3 size: 18 residues. Trimming removed 5 bases from V and 4 bases from J, with 21 bases in between. As DNA, the CDR3 is TGTGCCAGCAGCGCACTATTCAGGGGCCCGGAGTATAATTCACCCCTCCACTTT. This codes for CASSALFRGPEYNSPLHF.